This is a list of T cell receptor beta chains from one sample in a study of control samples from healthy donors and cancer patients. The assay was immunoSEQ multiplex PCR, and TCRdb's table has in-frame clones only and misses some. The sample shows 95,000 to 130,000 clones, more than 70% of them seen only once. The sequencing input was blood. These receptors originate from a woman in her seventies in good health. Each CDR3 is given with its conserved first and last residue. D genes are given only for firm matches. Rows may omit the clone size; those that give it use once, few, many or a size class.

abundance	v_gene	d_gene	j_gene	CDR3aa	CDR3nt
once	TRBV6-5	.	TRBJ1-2	CASSYSRGAGYTF	TGTGCCAGCAGTTATTCCCGTGGTGCTGGCTACACCTTC
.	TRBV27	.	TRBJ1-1	CASSSGRTAGGTEAFF	TGTGCCAGCAGTTCCGGGAGGACAGCGGGAGGTACTGAAGCTTTCTTT
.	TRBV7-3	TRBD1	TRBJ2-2	CASSVQGAGELFF	TGTGCCAGCAGCGTACAGGGGGCCGGGGAGCTGTTTTTT
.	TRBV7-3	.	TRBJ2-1	CASSFGNEQFF	TGTGCCAGCAGCTTCGGGAATGAGCAGTTCTTC
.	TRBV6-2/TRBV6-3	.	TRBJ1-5	CASSYRGSNQPQHF	TGTGCCAGCAGTTATCGTGGTAGCAATCAGCCCCAGCATTTT
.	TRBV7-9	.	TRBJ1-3	CAGGSGNTIYF	TGTGCCGGGGGCTCTGGAAACACCATATATTTT
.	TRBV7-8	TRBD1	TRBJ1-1	CASSFGTGTATEAFF	TGTGCCAGCAGCTTCGGGACAGGGACCGCCACTGAAGCTTTCTTT
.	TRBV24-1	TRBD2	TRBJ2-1	CATSDRTSIDEQFF	TGTGCCACCAGTGACCGGACTAGTATAGATGAGCAGTTCTTC
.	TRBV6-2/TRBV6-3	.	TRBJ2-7	CASSRSASYEQYF	TGTGCCAGCAGCCGCAGTGCCTCCTACGAGCAGTACTTC
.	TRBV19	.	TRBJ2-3	CASTHSNRRGQKDTQYF	TGTGCCAGTACCCATTCAAACAGAAGGGGTCAAAAAGATACGCAGTATTTT
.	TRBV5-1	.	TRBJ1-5	CASSSGTESNQPQHF	TGCGCCAGCAGCTCGGGGACGGAGAGCAATCAGCCCCAGCATTTT
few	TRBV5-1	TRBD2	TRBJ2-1	CASNPQAGGPRNEQFF	TGCGCCAGCAACCCCCAAGCGGGGGGGCCTAGAAATGAGCAGTTCTTC
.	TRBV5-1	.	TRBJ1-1	CASSSLTGPNTEAFF	TGCGCCAGCAGCTCACTGACAGGCCCAAACACTGAAGCTTTCTTT
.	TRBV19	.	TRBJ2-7	CASSGQSMGFFEQYF	TGTGCCAGTAGTGGACAAAGCATGGGGTTTTTCGAGCAGTACTTC
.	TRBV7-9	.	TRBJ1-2	CASSLRLWGGYTF	TGTGCCAGCAGCCTAAGACTTTGGGGTGGCTACACCTTC
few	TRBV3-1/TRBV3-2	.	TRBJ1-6	CASSQGTGAGNSPLHF	TGTGCCAGCAGCCAGGGGACCGGGGCGGGTAATTCACCCCTCCACTTT
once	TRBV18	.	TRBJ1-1	CASSPRGGETEAFF	TGTGCCAGCTCACCAAGAGGGGGGGAAACTGAAGCTTTCTTT
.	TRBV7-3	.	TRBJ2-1	CASSFGTGFGGNEQFF	TGTGCCAGCAGCTTCGGCACAGGGTTCGGTGGCAATGAGCAGTTCTTC
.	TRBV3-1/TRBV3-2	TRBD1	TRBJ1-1	CASNLGQGAEAFF	TGTGCCAGCAACCTAGGACAGGGGGCTGAAGCTTTCTTT
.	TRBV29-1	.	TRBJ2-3	CSLGGRTRADTQYF	TGCAGCCTTGGGGGGCGAACCCGGGCAGATACGCAGTATTTT
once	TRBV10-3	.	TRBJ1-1	CAISESIGTEAFF	TGTGCCATCAGTGAGTCCATTGGGACTGAAGCTTTCTTT
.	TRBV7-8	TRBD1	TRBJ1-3	CASSFPSIADRAGNTIYF	TGTGCCAGCAGCTTTCCCTCTATAGCCGACAGGGCTGGAAACACCATATATTTT
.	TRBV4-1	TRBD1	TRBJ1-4	CASSPQGAGEEKLFF	TGCGCCAGCAGCCCACAGGGGGCGGGTGAAGAAAAACTGTTTTTT
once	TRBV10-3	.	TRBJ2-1	CAISESATGLEQFF	TGTGCCATCAGTGAGTCCGCTACTGGCTTGGAGCAGTTCTTC
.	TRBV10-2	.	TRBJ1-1	CASSDGGMGAFF	TGCGCCAGCAGTGATGGGGGGATGGGAGCTTTCTTT
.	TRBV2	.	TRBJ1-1	CASYLEMNTEAFF	TGTGCCAGCTATCTGGAAATGAACACTGAAGCTTTCTTT
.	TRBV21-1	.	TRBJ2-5	CASSKAPYGRDDQTQYF	TGTGCCAGCAGCAAAGCGCCGTACGGCCGAGATGATCAGACCCAGTACTTC
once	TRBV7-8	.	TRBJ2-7	CASSFGVHLYEQYF	TGTGCCAGCAGCTTTGGGGTTCATCTCTACGAGCAGTACTTC
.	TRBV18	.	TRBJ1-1	CASSPPWGKVNTEAFF	TGTGCCAGCTCACCACCGTGGGGGAAGGTGAACACTGAAGCTTTCTTT
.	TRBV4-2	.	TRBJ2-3	CASSQRGSSTDTQYF	TGTGCCAGCAGCCAAAGGGGGTCTAGCACAGATACGCAGTATTTT
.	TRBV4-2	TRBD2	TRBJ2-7	CASSQGSLGGSYEQYF	TGTGCCAGCAGCCAAGGCTCCCTCGGGGGGTCCTACGAGCAGTACTTC
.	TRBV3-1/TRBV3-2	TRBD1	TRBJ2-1	CASSLGGQGNNEQFF	TGTGCCAGCAGCCTCGGGGGACAGGGGAACAATGAGCAGTTCTTC
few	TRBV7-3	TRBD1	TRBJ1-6	CASSPTGAGGSPLHF	TGTGCCAGCAGCCCGACCGGGGCAGGGGGTTCACCCCTCCACTTT
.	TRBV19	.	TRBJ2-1	CASSILGGGGSSYNEQFF	TGTGCCAGTAGTATCCTAGGTGGTGGAGGGAGCTCCTACAATGAGCAGTTCTTC
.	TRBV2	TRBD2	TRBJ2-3	CASSSSGGAGTDTQYF	TGTGCCAGCAGTTCTAGCGGGGGGGCCGGCACAGATACGCAGTATTTT
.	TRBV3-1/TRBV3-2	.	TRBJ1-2	CASSEPYTSKDYGYTF	TGTGCCAGCAGCGAACCGTACACCTCCAAGGACTATGGCTACACCTTC
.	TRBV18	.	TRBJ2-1	CASSLPGVPRNEQFF	TGTGCCAGCTCACTTCCAGGGGTCCCAAGGAATGAGCAGTTCTTC
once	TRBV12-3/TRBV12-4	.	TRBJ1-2	CASSLGSVGGYTF	TGTGCCAGCAGTTTAGGGTCAGTTGGTGGCTACACCTTC
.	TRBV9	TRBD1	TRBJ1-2	CASSEGQGVYGYTF	TGTGCCAGCAGCGAAGGACAGGGGGTCTATGGCTACACCTTC
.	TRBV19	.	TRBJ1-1	CASRRQTNTEAFF	TGTGCCAGTAGGAGACAAACGAACACTGAAGCTTTCTTT
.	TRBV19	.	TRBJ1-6	CASSILAGPNSPLHF	TGTGCCAGTAGTATACTAGCAGGGCCCAATTCACCCCTCCACTTT
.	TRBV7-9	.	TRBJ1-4	CASQRGVEKLFF	TGTGCCAGCCAAAGGGGCGTCGAAAAACTGTTTTTT
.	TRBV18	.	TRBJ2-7	CASSPGYEQYF	TGTGCCAGCTCACCCGGCTACGAGCAGTACTTC
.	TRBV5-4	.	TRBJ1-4	CASSSEAGTNEKLFF	TGTGCCAGCAGCTCCGAGGCCGGAACTAATGAAAAACTGTTTTTT